These 22 T cell receptor beta chains came from one sample sequenced in a study of response to subunit inactivated influenza vaccine. TCRdb re-derived calls from the RT-PCR reads in MiXCR, one entry per CDR3 protein. This repertoire shows about 800,000 distinct CDR3 sequences, about 20% found once; its top ten account for roughly a tenth. Here the sequenced sample was PBMCs from blood, taken roughly 5 days after vaccination. These receptors all stem from a man aged 45 to 65 who received an inactivated influenza vaccine.

This chain connects TRBV24-1 to TRBJ2-4, with D perhaps TRBD1 (6 bases). V was trimmed by 3 bases and J by 1 base, leaving 12 bases between them. This CDR3 contains 16 residues. Germline values: CDR1 KGHDR, CDR2 SFDVKD. The chain's CDR3 is CATSDGGPRAKNIQYF. CDR3 DNA sequence: TGTGCCACCAGTGATGGGGGCCCAAGGGCCAAAAACATTCAGTACTTC.

This clonotype has more than one count but fewer than ten. The chain recombines TRBV4-2 with TRBJ2-5; TRBD2 matches at 12 bases. The length of the CDR3 is 18 residues. CDR1 and CDR2 from the germline V gene are LGHNA and YNFKEQ. Unmatched junction bases numbered 10, after V lost 0 bases and J lost 5 bases. DNA for the CDR3: TGTGCCAGCAGCCAAGATCGACTAGCGGGAGCCCTATGGGAGACCCAGTACTTC. Protein sequence: CASSQDRLAGALWETQYF.

This clonotype has more than one count but fewer than ten. This chain connects TRBV4-3 to TRBJ2-7, with 10 bases matching TRBD2. This CDR3 is built from 19 residues. The germline CDR1 and CDR2 sequences are LGHNA and YSLEER. The J segment lost 4 bases and the V segment lost 1 base, leaving 16 bases of the junction unmatched. For the CDR3, the DNA is TGCGCCAGCAGCCAAGGGCTAGCGGGAGTCAGGGAGGTTTTTTACGAGCAGTACTTC. It is translated as CASSQGLAGVREVFYEQYF.

In its sample, this clonotype was seen a few times. V usage is TRBV4-3 and J usage is TRBJ1-1; a weak D match, TRBD1 (6 bases). Germline V gives CDR1 LGHNA, CDR2 YSLEER. V was shortened by 4 bases and J by 6 bases, with 15 bases between the two germline ends. The CDR3 is 14 residues long. CDR3 in amino acids: CASSPGTPGAEAFF. In DNA, the CDR3 is TGCGCCAGCAGCCCAGGGACACCGGGAGCTGAAGCTTTCTTT.

This clonotype was observed a few times. The chain employs TRBV6-1 and TRBJ1-2; 8 positions match TRBD1. Germline CDR1 is MNHNS and CDR2 is SASEGT. With 3 bases clipped from V and 4 bases from J, the junction kept 4 bases outside the gene matches. This CDR3 contains 14 residues. Here the CDR3 reads CASSEDRAVYGYTF. CDR3 nucleotide sequence: TGTGCCAGCAGTGAGGACAGGGCGGTCTATGGCTACACCTTC.

This clonotype was seen repeatedly, ten times or more. This sequence joins TRBV11-3 and TRBJ2-7; 9 positions agree with TRBD1. The CDR3 consists of 14 residues. The V segment lost 5 bases and the J segment 5 bases; nucleotides outside the gene matches: 7. Germline V lookup: CDR1 SGHNT, CDR2 YENEEA. The DNA of the CDR3 is TGTGCCAGCAGCGTCATAGGGACAGGGCACGAGCAGTACTTC. Its translation is CASSVIGTGHEQYF. The full variable domain, with the rest looked up from reference TRBV11-3 and TRBJ2-7, is EAGVVQSPRYKIIEKKQPVAFWCNPISGHNTLYWYLQNLGQGPELLIRYENEEAVDDSQLPKDRFSAERLKGVDSTLKIQPAELGDSAVYLCASSVIGTGHEQYFGPGTRLTVT.

The chain uses TRBV5-1 and TRBJ2-5; 10 bases line up with TRBD2. The J segment lost 3 bases and the V segment lost 4 bases, leaving 6 bases of the junction unmatched. The germline V gene has CDR1 SGHRS and CDR2 YFSETQ. The CDR3 is 15 amino acids. The DNA of the CDR3 is TGCGCCAGCAGCGGGCTAGCGGGGGCCAAAGAGACCCAGTACTTC. This translates into CASSGLAGAKETQYF. Full variable domain (outside the CDR3, taken from reference TRBV5-1 and TRBJ2-5): KAGVTQTPRYLIKTRGQQVTLSCSPISGHRSVSWYQQTPGQGLQFLFEYFSETQRNKGNFPGRFSGRQFSNSRSEMNVSTLELGDSALYLCASSGLAGAKETQYFGPGTRLLVL.

The chain combines TRBV19 with TRBJ2-5; 16 bases are shared with TRBD2. CDR3 length: 18 residues. The J segment lost 4 bases and the V segment lost 6 bases, leaving 11 bases of the junction unmatched. In germline, CDR1 is LNHDA, CDR2 SQIVND (reference sequence). The CDR3 spells CASSEGTSGRVSGETQYF. The CDR3 nucleotides read TGTGCCAGTAGCGAAGGGACTAGCGGGAGGGTGTCGGGAGAGACCCAGTACTTC.

V usage is TRBV7-9 and J usage is TRBJ2-5, with 8 nucleotides matching TRBD1. Germline trimming cut 5 bases from V and 4 bases from J; bases unmatched to any gene: 6. Germline loops: CDR1 SEHNR, CDR2 FQNEAQ (reference sequence). The CDR3 runs 14 residues. CDR3 in amino acids: CASSGGTGAETQYF. The CDR3 nucleotides read TGTGCCAGCAGCGGAGGGACAGGTGCAGAGACCCAGTACTTC.

The chain is built from TRBV12-3 or TRBV12-4 and TRBJ2-3, with 9 bases fitting TRBD2. The trim removed 6 bases at V and 2 bases at J, leaving 6 bases unmatched. This CDR3 region has 15 residues. CDR3 sequence: CASRVTSGFTDTQYF. DNA for the CDR3: TGTGCCAGCAGGGTAACTAGCGGGTTCACAGATACGCAGTATTTT.

The chain recombines TRBV7-8 with TRBJ2-7; D may be TRBD2 (5 bases). The germline CDR1 and CDR2 sequences are SGHVS and FQNEAQ. The CDR3 sequence is 16 residues long. V lost 0 bases to trimming and J lost 2 bases, with 14 bases between them. As DNA, the CDR3 is TGTGCCAGCAGCTTAGCCGACCCCCCGAGGGCCTACGAGCAGTACTTC. It specifies CASSLADPPRAYEQYF.

This clonotype was observed a few times. The J gene is TRBJ2-2, the V gene TRBV20-1; possible D gene TRBD1, 5 bases. The ends were cut back, 6 bases at V and 1 base at J, with 15 bases in the middle. The CDR3 extends over 15 amino acids. Germline CDR1 and CDR2: DFQATT and SNEGSKA (reference sequence). The DNA for the CDR3 is TGCAGTGCCCGAGACAGTACCTTGAACACCGGGGAGCTGTTTTTT. Its protein product is CSARDSTLNTGELFF.

The chain uses TRBV11-1 and TRBJ2-1; 11 nucleotides match TRBD2. With V trimmed by 4 bases and J by 6 bases, 8 bases remained unmatched. CDR1 is SGHAT and CDR2 is FQDESV in the germline V gene (reference sequence). The CDR3 runs to 16 residues. The DNA for the CDR3 is TGTGCCAGCAGCTCTAAACTAGCGGGAGTACTCAATGAGCAGTTCTTC. Protein sequence: CASSSKLAGVLNEQFF.

The chain is built from TRBV6-1 and TRBJ2-1, with 7 bases fitting TRBD1. The CDR3 has 16 residues. CDR1 is MNHNS and CDR2 is SASEGT in the germline V gene. V dropped 3 bases and J dropped 3; count of bases not matched to a gene: 8. The CDR3 sequence is CASSETGYRFYNEQFF. CDR3 nucleotide sequence: TGTGCCAGCAGTGAGACAGGGTACCGCTTCTACAATGAGCAGTTCTTC.

In this sample, this clonotype turned up a few times. The chain has TRBV4-3 and TRBJ2-7; no firm D call. Germline CDR1 LGHNA, CDR2 YSLEER. Trimming removed 0 bases from V and 1 base from J, with 13 bases in between. The CDR3 length is 16 residues. The CDR3 sequence is CASSQDSYYPSYEQYF. The CDR3 nucleotides are TGCGCCAGCAGCCAAGATAGCTACTACCCTTCCTACGAGCAGTACTTC.

The rearrangement uses TRBV5-1 and TRBJ1-6; the match to TRBD1 covers 8 bases. The CDR3 covers 16 residues. The V gene's germline CDR1 is SGHRS and CDR2 YFSETQ. Trimming took 4 bases from V and 12 from J; bases not matched to a gene: 15. CDR3 nucleotides: TGCGCCAGCAGCCTCAAAACAGGGGGAGGATACGAACCCCTCCACTTT. This sequence encodes CASSLKTGGGYEPLHF.

This clonotype was seen at least ten times. This chain links TRBV12-3 or TRBV12-4 with TRBJ2-4; D gene ambiguous. CDR3 length: 15 residues. V was cut by 6 bases and J by 1 base, with 13 bases left in between. CDR3 nucleotides: TGTGCCAGCAGCCCCGACCCGGAGGCCAAAAACATTCAGTACTTC. Its translation is CASSPDPEAKNIQYF.

This rearrangement joins TRBV4-1 to TRBJ1-1; D is uncertain. Germline V gene data show CDR1 as MGHRA and CDR2 as YSYEKL. The germline V and J ends were trimmed by 1 base and 1 base, with 19 bases remaining between them. This CDR3 is 18 amino acids long. The CDR3, as DNA: TGCGCCAGCAGCCAAGGCCCAAACCTTTTAACGGGGAACACTGAAGCTTTCTTT. Its protein product is CASSQGPNLLTGNTEAFF.

This chain joins TRBV24-1 and TRBJ2-1; 10 nucleotides line up with TRBD1. Germline V gene sequence: CDR1 KGHDR, CDR2 SFDVKD. This CDR3 is 13 amino acids long. V lost 4 bases, J lost 8 bases, and 1 base stayed unmatched. The CDR3 sequence is CATSETGGDEQFF. As DNA, the CDR3 is TGTGCCACCAGTGAGACAGGGGGCGATGAGCAGTTCTTC.

A remark on this clonotype: Compared with germline, one end of the junction differs, possibly owing to a read error. The CDR3: CASNLWGAEETQYF. In DNA, the CDR3 is TGTGCCAGCAATTTATGGGGGGCGGAAGAGACCCAGTACTTC. This rearrangement joins TRBV12-3 or TRBV12-4 to TRBJ2-5; D may correspond to TRBD1 or TRBD2 (6 bases each). The CDR3 is made up of 14 amino acids.

This clonotype was counted only a few times. This chain connects TRBV29-1 to TRBJ1-5, with D maybe TRBD1 (5 bases). The CDR3 has 15 amino acids. Trimming removed 6 bases at V and 7 bases at J, with 22 bases between. Germline V lookup: CDR1 SQVTM, CDR2 ANQGSEA. In DNA form, the CDR3 reads TGCAGCGTAGCGATCGGTGGCCAGGGAGGCCAGCCCCAGCATTTT. This encodes CSVAIGGQGGQPQHF.

This clonotype was observed a handful of times. The chain has TRBV3-1 and TRBJ2-3; no clear D. Trimming shortened V by 8 bases and J by 4 bases, and 16 bases separated the two germline ends. This CDR3 is 14 amino acids long. The germline V gene has CDR1 LGHDT and CDR2 YNNKEL (reference sequence). The CDR3 DNA reads TGTGCCAGCCGCAGTCAAGGTTTCCCAGATACGCAGTATTTT. Translation: CASRSQGFPDTQYF.